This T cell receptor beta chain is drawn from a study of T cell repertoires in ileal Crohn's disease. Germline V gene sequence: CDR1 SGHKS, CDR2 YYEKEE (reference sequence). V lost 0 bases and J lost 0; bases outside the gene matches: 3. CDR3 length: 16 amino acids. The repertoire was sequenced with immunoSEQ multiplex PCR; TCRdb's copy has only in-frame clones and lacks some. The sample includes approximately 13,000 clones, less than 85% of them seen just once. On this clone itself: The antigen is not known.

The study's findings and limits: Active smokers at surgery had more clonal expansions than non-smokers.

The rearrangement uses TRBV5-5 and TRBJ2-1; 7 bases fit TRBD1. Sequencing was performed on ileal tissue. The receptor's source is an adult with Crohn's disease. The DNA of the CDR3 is TGTGCCAGCAGCTTGGCCGGGGACAGCTCCTACAATGAGCAGTTCTTC. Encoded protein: CASSLAGDSSYNEQFF.